The clone carrying this T cell receptor (beta chain) was found many times. The antigen is undetermined. What was amplified from RNA transcripts were TCR beta CDR3 regions. The primer set for the first-round RT-PCR of the TCR CDR3 was HTBI. MiXCR was run by TCRdb on the multiplex PCR reads, yielding one entry per CDR3 protein. This repertoire shows roughly 720,000 distinct CDR3 sequences, roughly 17% found once; its top ten account for about a sixth. The sample originates from a study of T cells in Graves' hyperthyroidism and ophthalmopathy. Study results and limitations: Also found in blood were most expanded thyroid clonotypes above 0.001.

The authors took PBMCs from over 8.5 ml fresh peripheral blood. This CDR3 is 15 amino acids long. V lost 0 bases and J 1 base, leaving 10 bases between the germline ends. Germline CDR1 is SEHNR and CDR2 is FQNEAQ (reference sequence). The chain links TRBV7-9 to TRBJ2-7; no reliable D call. The sample consisted of blood. The TCR was taken from a man aged 45 to 65 with Graves' hyperthyroidism. DNA of the CDR3: TGTGCCAGCAGCTTAGCGGGTTTTAGTTCCTACGAGCAGTACTTC. Translated, it gives CASSLAGFSSYEQYF.